Presented here are 18 T cell receptor beta chains from one specimen sequenced in a study of T cell changes during pregnancy in multiple sclerosis. The method was immunoSEQ multiplex PCR; TCRdb's version includes in-frame clones alone and lacks a portion of them. The sample contains roughly 24,000 clones, less than 90% of which appear only once. Sequencing was performed on CD8+ T cells from peripheral blood mononuclear cells, taken after pregnancy. These receptors all come from a female donor with multiple sclerosis, enrolled in a pregnancy study.

This sequence joins TRBV18 and TRBJ1-6; D unresolved. The CDR3 consists of 18 residues. Germline CDR1 is KGHSH and CDR2 is LQKENI. V was cut by 4 bases and J by 2 bases, with 18 bases left in between. CDR3 residues: CASSHDAWEVAYNSPLHF. CDR3 in DNA: TGTGCCAGCTCACACGACGCCTGGGAGGTAGCCTATAATTCACCCCTCCACTTT.

The V gene is TRBV6-1, the J gene TRBJ2-5, with D maybe TRBD1 (7 bases). The DNA end is more similar to TRBJ2-7, so the J call may be wrong. The length of the CDR3 is 14 residues. Germline V gene data show CDR1 as MNHNS and CDR2 as SASEGT. CDR3 in amino acids: CASSSRQGGDEQYF. The CDR3 nucleotides read TGTGCCAGCAGTTCCCGACAGGGCGGGGACGAGCAGTACTTC.

V is TRBV29-1 and J is TRBJ2-7; 10 positions agree with TRBD2. The V segment lost 6 bases and the J segment 0 bases; nucleotides outside the gene matches: 2. The CDR3 loop spans 13 amino acids. The germline CDR1 and CDR2 sequences are SQVTM and ANQGSEA. The CDR3: CSVASGSSYEQYF. The CDR3 bases are TGCAGCGTCGCTAGCGGGAGCTCCTACGAGCAGTACTTC.

The gene calls are TRBV7-9 and TRBJ2-2; no reliable D call. The V end was cut by 2 bases, the J end by 6 bases, with 13 bases between. The CDR3 has 15 residues. Germline V gene lookup returns CDR1 SEHNR and CDR2 FQNEAQ (reference sequence). CDR3 sequence reads: CASSLKLWSSGELFF. DNA for the CDR3: TGTGCCAGCAGCTTAAAATTGTGGAGCTCCGGGGAGCTGTTTTTT.

V and J are TRBV28 and TRBJ1-2, with D maybe TRBD1 (6 bases). CDR1 MDHEN and CDR2 SYDVKM come from the germline V gene. Trimming shortened V by 5 bases and J by 6 bases, and 16 bases separated the two germline ends. The CDR3 has 14 amino acids. The CDR3 here is CASSLHGQRDGYTF. The CDR3, as DNA: TGTGCCAGCAGTCTACACGGACAGCGCGATGGCTACACCTTC.

This clone showed up just once. The chain couples TRBV30 to TRBJ1-4; TRBD1 matches 11 bases. This CDR3 contains 21 residues. Germline CDR1 and CDR2: GTSNPN and SVGIG (reference sequence). Trimming took 0 bases from V and 0 from J; bases not matched to a gene: 15. The CDR3 coding sequence is TGTGCCTGGAGTGTAAGGTGGGACAGGGGGTCCCTCAGTGCAACTAATGAAAAACTGTTTTTT. It specifies CAWSVRWDRGSLSATNEKLFF.

V and J are TRBV10-3 and TRBJ1-2; the D gene is possibly TRBD1 (5 bases). The V and J ends lost 0 bases and 6 bases respectively, with 17 bases between them. Germline V gene sequence: CDR1 ENHRY, CDR2 SYGVKD. The CDR3 sequence is 16 residues long. The CDR3 loop is CAISESRPGPTDGYTF. CDR3 DNA sequence: TGTGCCATCAGTGAGTCTAGGCCAGGGCCTACGGATGGCTACACCTTC.

This clone appeared once. The rearrangement uses TRBV29-1 and TRBJ2-7; D is possibly TRBD2 (6 bases). This CDR3 contains 12 residues. Between the trimmed V and J ends, which lost 4 bases and 3 bases, there was a span of 10 bases. Germline V gene lookup returns CDR1 SQVTM and CDR2 ANQGSEA. CDR3 region: CSVAGEVYEQYF. The DNA of the CDR3 is TGCAGCGTTGCGGGGGAAGTCTACGAGCAGTACTTC.

This chain connects TRBV4-1 to TRBJ1-3; 10 bases are a match to TRBD1. V was clipped by 6 bases and J by 2 bases; unmatched bases: 4. The CDR3 has 15 residues. The germline CDR1 and CDR2 sequences are MGHRA and YSYEKL. The CDR3: CASSPGQGPGNTIYF. CDR3 nucleotide sequence: TGCGCCAGCAGTCCGGGACAGGGGCCTGGAAACACCATATATTTT.

This clone has only one observation. The rearrangement links TRBV10-3 to TRBJ2-7, with 10 bases identical to TRBD2. J gave up 1 base and V 6 bases, and 6 bases lay outside the gene matches. The CDR3 totals 15 residues. Germline V gives CDR1 ENHRY, CDR2 SYGVKD. This CDR3 reads CAIRSTAGGSYEQYF. As DNA, the CDR3 is TGTGCCATCAGGAGTACAGCGGGGGGGTCCTACGAGCAGTACTTC.

This sequence joins TRBV7-6 and TRBJ1-1; D gene ambiguous. CDR1 SGHVS and CDR2 FNYEAQ come from the germline V gene. Trimming left V 0 bases short and J 2 bases short, with 7 bases between. CDR3 length: 14 amino acids. The CDR3 DNA reads TGTGCCAGCAGCTTAGCGCAGGTCAACACTGAAGCTTTCTTT. It codes for CASSLAQVNTEAFF.

This clone was recorded only once. The rearrangement joins TRBV5-4 to TRBJ2-1, with 7 bases that match TRBD1. The CDR3 spans 13 residues. Germline CDR1 reads SGHNT; CDR2 reads YYREEE (reference sequence). The junction had 6 bases not matched to a gene; V was cut back by 0 bases and J by 12 bases. DNA for the CDR3: TGTGCCAGCAGCTTGGACGACAGGGAATGGCAGTTCTTC. Protein product: CASSLDDREWQFF.

CDR3 loop: CASSEYYRGLSYNEQFF. CDR3 nucleotides: TGCGCCAGCAGTGAGTATTATCGAGGGCTTTCCTACAATGAGCAGTTCTTC. The rearrangement uses TRBV10-1 and TRBJ2-1, with TRBD2 as a possible D gene (5 bases). CDR1 and CDR2 from the germline V gene are WNHNN and SYGVQD (reference sequence). The CDR3 totals 17 residues. Trimming took 1 base from V and 1 from J, leaving 14 bases between them.

The rearrangement joins TRBV4-1 to TRBJ2-7, with TRBD2 matching over 7 bases. CDR1 is MGHRA and CDR2 is YSYEKL in the germline V gene. The CDR3 spans 14 residues. With 6 bases clipped from V and 1 base from J, the junction kept 6 bases outside the gene matches. The CDR3 reads CASSAERESYEQYF. The CDR3 DNA reads TGCGCCAGCAGTGCAGAGCGGGAATCCTACGAGCAGTACTTC.

This chain connects TRBV7-9 to TRBJ2-6; D uncertain. The V and J ends lost 10 bases and 1 base respectively, with 5 bases between them. Germline loops: CDR1 SEHNR, CDR2 FQNEAQ (reference sequence). The CDR3 consists of 12 residues. The CDR3 bases are TGTGCCATCCCATCTGGGGCCAACGTCCTGACTTTC. As protein: CAIPSGANVLTF. Full variable domain (rest looked up from reference TRBV7-9 and TRBJ2-6): DTGVSQNPRHKITKRGQNVTFRCDPISEHNRLYWYRQTLGQGPEFLTYFQNEAQLEKSRLLSDRFSAERPKGSFSTLEIQRTEQGDSAMYLCAIPSGANVLTFGAGSRLTVL.

The chain combines TRBV19 with TRBJ1-1, with a tentative D call TRBD1 (6 bases). Germline loops: CDR1 LNHDA, CDR2 SQIVND (reference sequence). V was trimmed by 7 bases and J by 5 bases, leaving 8 bases between them. The CDR3 is made up of 11 amino acids. Written as DNA, the CDR3 is TGTGCCAGTATAAGGGGGACTGAAGCTTTCTTT. Protein product: CASIRGTEAFF.

V gene TRBV4-1 combines with J gene TRBJ2-3; 8 positions match TRBD1. The CDR3 spans 15 residues. V lost 4 bases and J lost 6; bases outside the gene matches: 9. Germline V lookup: CDR1 MGHRA, CDR2 YSYEKL. The CDR3, as DNA: TGCGCCAGCAGCCGAGGGACAGGTAAACTCGATACGCAGTATTTT. Its protein is CASSRGTGKLDTQYF.

The gene calls are TRBV4-1 and TRBJ2-6; D may be TRBD1 (5 bases). The ends were cut back, 1 base at V and 3 bases at J, with 7 bases in the middle. Germline lookup yields CDR1 MGHRA and CDR2 YSYEKL. The CDR3 length is 15 residues. The CDR3 here is CASSQVQGGANVLTF. The CDR3 DNA reads as TGCGCCAGCAGCCAAGTCCAGGGTGGGGCCAACGTCCTGACTTTC.